This TCR beta chain stems from a study of blood T cells in healthy people across ages. The CDR3 contains 17 residues. V shed 0 bases and J 1 base; nucleotides not matched to a gene: 9. In germline, CDR1 is MNHEY, CDR2 SMNVEV (reference sequence). Through a sample-barcoded 5' primer and a J-beta primer mix, a second PCR was run for about 7 to 12 cycles. TCRdb independently ran MiXCR on the 5' RACE reads; one entry per CDR3 protein. The repertoire has roughly 1,300,000 distinct CDR3 sequences, approximately 59% of them found once; the top ten carry 6.5% to 8%. The rearrangement joins TRBV27 to TRBJ2-7; 7 nucleotides agree with TRBD2. Sequenced sample: blood. The clonotype was recovered from a man aged 18 to 29 in good health. The CDR3 DNA reads as TGTGCCAGCAGTTTATCCCCCGCGCTAGCGGCTTCCTACGAGCAGTACTTC. Residues: CASSLSPALAASYEQYF.